One T cell receptor beta chain is described in this entry. What antigen it recognizes has not been identified. Per-nucleotide qualities are absent, and no much larger clonotype sits a single base away. These data originate in a study of T cell responses to AZD1222 COVID-19 vaccine (dated by TCRdb to about 2021). For the wider study: TCR sequencing was performed for more than 230 trial participants, of whom some 200 were given two doses of AZD1222 and around 25 were given two doses of MenACWY control vaccine. Enrollment into the trials was organized by age into subgroups of 18-55, 56-69 and 70-plus years, and those subgroups contained roughly 150, 30 and 60 TCR-sequenced participants, respectively.

Interpreted using the paper, the time point label stands for: about 28 days (+/-7) after the second vaccine dose. AZD1222 recipients with second doses at about 4 weeks or about 12 weeks were pooled, because spike-specific TCR depth and breadth did not differ between schedules. The vaccinee samples were drawn from two UK trials, COV001 and COV002, one of which was a single-blind randomized controlled phase 2/3 trial testing AZD1222 (ChAdOx1 nCoV-19) in healthy adults. For TCRbeta chain sequencing, PBMC samples were collected from trial participants at day 0 and at day 28 after the second dose. CDR3 length: 14 amino acids, cysteine to phenylalanine. The sequence is cut down to CDR3 DNA, 42 bases in frame from base 1. Reading the germline V gene gives CDR1 MDHEN and CDR2 SYDVKM. The germline V end is reduced by 6 bases and the J end by 4 bases; junction bases left unmatched: 7. On the study overall, not on this receptor specifically: Epitopes outside the regions mutated in the B.1.351 and B.1.1.7 variants were reportedly recognized by nearly half of the unique spike-specific TCRs. The 56-69-year group was small, and its depth increase did not reach significance, likely because of low power. Because no day 14 peak-response samples were available, the repertoires could be characterized only after the peak T cell response. Conclusions about previously exposed vaccinees are limited, since just five or six AZD1222 recipients were seropositive for SARS-CoV-2 at baseline. Participants were mostly white British, with more females than males. The authors suggested clonal diversity may have been underestimated. After two AZD1222 doses, both the breadth and the depth of spike-specific TCRs were significantly higher than at day 0 and than in MenACWY recipients. The vaccine-associated CD4 TCRs covered the entire spike protein, and the dominant responses fell in regions 160-218 and 743-854.

The CDR3 regions of human TCRbeta chains were analyzed by immunosequencing. Under the source paper's analysis protocol: TCRs in the repertoires were compared against a reference library of SARS-CoV-2-specific TCRs that had been generated with the MIRA antigen-specificity platform. Breadth was defined as the fraction of unique TCRs that were SARS-CoV-2-associated, and depth was defined as the fraction of total T cells that were SARS-CoV-2-associated. Using the MIRA data, each spike-specific TCR was assigned both to the spike region to which the TCR was reactive and to a CD4 or CD8 class. Log10-transformed breadth and depth values were compared by one-way ANOVA with Sidak's multiple comparisons tests. The source is immuneACCESS, and TCRdb retained only in-frame sequences with V and J called. Part of the clones is not carried over; for the studies checked, unresolved V genes explain less than half of this, and the remainder is unexplained. V and J calls and clone size follow that table, whereas D and trimming were derived from the DNA. The sample table holds 70,000 to 95,000 clones, of which around 93% were seen once. About 30% of the sample rests with the top ten.

The receptor chain draws on TRBV28 and TRBJ2-3; 7 bases in the middle match TRBD1. The clonotype comes from an adult who received the AZD1222 COVID-19 vaccine. The sequences come from peripheral blood, collected 28 days after the second AZD1222 dose. The CDR3 is CASSPTGLADTQYF. The sequenced DNA: TGTGCCAGCAGCCCGACAGGGTTGGCAGATACGCAGTATTTT.